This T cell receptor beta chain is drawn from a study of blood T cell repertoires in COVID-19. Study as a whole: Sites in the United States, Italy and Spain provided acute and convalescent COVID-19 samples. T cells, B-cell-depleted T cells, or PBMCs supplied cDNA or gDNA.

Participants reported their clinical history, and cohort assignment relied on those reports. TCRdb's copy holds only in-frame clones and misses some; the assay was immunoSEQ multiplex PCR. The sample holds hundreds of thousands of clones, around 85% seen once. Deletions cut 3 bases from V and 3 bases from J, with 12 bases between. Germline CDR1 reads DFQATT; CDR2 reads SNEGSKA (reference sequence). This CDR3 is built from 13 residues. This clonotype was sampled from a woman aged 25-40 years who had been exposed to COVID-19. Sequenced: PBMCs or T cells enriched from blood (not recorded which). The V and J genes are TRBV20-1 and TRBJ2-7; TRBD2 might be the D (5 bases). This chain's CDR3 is CSASSGSHYEQYF. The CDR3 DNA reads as TGCAGTGCTAGTAGTGGGAGCCACTACGAGCAGTACTTC.